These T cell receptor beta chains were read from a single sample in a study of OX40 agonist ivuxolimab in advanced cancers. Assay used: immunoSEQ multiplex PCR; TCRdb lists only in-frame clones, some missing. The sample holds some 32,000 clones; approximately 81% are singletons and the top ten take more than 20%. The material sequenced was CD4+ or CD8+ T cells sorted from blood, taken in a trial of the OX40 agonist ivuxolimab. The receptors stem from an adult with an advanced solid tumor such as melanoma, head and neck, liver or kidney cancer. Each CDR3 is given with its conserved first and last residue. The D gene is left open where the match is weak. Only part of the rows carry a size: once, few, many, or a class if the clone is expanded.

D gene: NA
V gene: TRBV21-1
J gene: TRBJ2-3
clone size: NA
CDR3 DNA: TGTGCCAGCAGCCAAGCGATCCTCGGACTAGAATGGCAGTATTTT
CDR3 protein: CASSQAILGLEWQYF

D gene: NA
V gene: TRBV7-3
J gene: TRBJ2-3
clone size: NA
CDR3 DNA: TGTGCCAGCAGCTCCTCCTCATGGGGTCCCACAGATACGCAGTATTTT
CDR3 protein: CASSSSSWGPTDTQYF

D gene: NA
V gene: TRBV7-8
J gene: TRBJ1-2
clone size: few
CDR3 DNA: TGTGCCAGCAGCCCCGGGACCTTTATTGGCACCTTC
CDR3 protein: CASSPGTFIGTF

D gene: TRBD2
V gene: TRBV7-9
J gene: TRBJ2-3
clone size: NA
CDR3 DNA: TGTGCCAGCGAAGCGGGGGGGGTGACAGATACGCAGTATTTT
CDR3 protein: CASEAGGVTDTQYF

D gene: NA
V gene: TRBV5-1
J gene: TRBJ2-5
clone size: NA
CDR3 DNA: TGCGCCAGCAGCTTGGATTACCAGGGGGGGAGCCAAGAGACCCAGTACTTC
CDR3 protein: CASSLDYQGGSQETQYF

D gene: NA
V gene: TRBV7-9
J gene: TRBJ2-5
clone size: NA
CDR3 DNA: TGTGCCAGCAGCTTAAGTACCGAGGGGGTATTGAGGAGCCAGTACTTC
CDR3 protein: CASSLSTEGVLRSQYF

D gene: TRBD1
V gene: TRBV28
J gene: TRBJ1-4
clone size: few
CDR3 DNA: TGTGCCAGCAGTTTATGGGGACAGGGGGGGGTAACTAATGAAAAACTGTTTTTT
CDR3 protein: CASSLWGQGGVTNEKLFF

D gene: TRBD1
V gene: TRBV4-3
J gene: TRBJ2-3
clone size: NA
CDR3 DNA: TGCGCCAGCAGCCAAGATCTCGGCGGGACAGGGACGGATACGCAGTATTTT
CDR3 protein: CASSQDLGGTGTDTQYF

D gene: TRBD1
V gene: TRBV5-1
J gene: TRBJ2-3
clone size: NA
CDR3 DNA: TGCGCCAGCAGCTTGGAACAGGGGCTTGCAGATACGCAGTATTTT
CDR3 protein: CASSLEQGLADTQYF

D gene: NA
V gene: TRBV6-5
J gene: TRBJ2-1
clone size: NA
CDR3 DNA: TGTGCCAGCAGTTACCAAGAGTGGAATGAGCAGTTCTTC
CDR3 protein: CASSYQEWNEQFF

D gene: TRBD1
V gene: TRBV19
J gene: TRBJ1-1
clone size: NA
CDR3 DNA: TGTGCCAGTAGCAGAGGGGACAGGGAGACCACTGAAGCTTTCTTT
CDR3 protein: CASSRGDRETTEAFF

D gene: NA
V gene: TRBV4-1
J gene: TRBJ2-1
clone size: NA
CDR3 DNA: TGCGCCAGCGGGTACAATGAGCAGTTCTTC
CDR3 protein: CASGYNEQFF

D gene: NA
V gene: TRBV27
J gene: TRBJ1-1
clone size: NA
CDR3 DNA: TGTGCCAGCAGTCCCGGGGGGTCGGGCACTGAAGCTTTCTTT
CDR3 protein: CASSPGGSGTEAFF

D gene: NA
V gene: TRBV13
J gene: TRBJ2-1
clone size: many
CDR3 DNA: TGTGCCAGCAGCCTATCCTCCTTGGAGCAGTTCTTC
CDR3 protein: CASSLSSLEQFF

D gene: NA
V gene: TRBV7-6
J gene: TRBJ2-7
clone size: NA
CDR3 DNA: TGTGCCAGCAGCAGGGGACGGGAGCAGTACTTC
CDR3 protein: CASSRGREQYF

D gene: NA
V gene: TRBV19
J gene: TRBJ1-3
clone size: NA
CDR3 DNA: TGTGCCAGTACCAGGGGAAACACCATATATTTT
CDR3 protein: CASTRGNTIYF

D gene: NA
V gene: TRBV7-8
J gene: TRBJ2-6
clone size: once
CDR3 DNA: TGTGCCAGCAACCCACAAAGTCGGGCCAACGTCCTGACTTTC
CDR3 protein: CASNPQSRANVLTF

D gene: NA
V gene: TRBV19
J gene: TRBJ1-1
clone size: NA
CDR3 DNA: TGTGCCAGTAGTCCAAAACATGGGGGAGCAATCACTGAAGCTTTCTTT
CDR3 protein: CASSPKHGGAITEAFF

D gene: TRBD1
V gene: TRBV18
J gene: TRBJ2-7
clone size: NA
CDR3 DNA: TGTGCCAGCTCCCTCCGAGGGACAGGGGCCTACGAGCAGTACTTC
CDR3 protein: CASSLRGTGAYEQYF

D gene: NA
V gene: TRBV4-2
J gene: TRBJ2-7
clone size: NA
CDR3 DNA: TGTGCCAGCAGCCAAGAGGTACAGGCACGGGACTACGAGCAGTACTTC
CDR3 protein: CASSQEVQARDYEQYF

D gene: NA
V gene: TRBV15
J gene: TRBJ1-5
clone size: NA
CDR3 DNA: TGTGCCACCAGCACGGCTGAGGGGTGGTCCCGGGGCAATCAGCCCCAGCATTTT
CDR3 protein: CATSTAEGWSRGNQPQHF

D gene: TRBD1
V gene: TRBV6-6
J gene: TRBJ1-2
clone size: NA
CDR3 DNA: TGTGCCAGCAGCCCGGACAGGGGGCTTTATGGCTACACCTTC
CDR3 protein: CASSPDRGLYGYTF

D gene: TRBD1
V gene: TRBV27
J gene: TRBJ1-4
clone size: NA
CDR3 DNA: TGTGCCAGCAGTCTAGGACAGGGGGAGGAAGAAAAACTGTTTTTT
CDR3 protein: CASSLGQGEEEKLFF

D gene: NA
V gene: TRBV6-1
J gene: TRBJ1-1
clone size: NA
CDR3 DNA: TGTGCCAGCGGTCCCAACGGGAACACTGAAGCTTTCTTT
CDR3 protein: CASGPNGNTEAFF

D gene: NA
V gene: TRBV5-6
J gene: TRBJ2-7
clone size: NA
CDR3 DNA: TGTGCCAGCAGCTTGGCTTACCGGTCCTACGAGCAGTACTTC
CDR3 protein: CASSLAYRSYEQYF

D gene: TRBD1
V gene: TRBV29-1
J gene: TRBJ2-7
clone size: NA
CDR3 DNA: TGCAGCGTGAGGGACAGGGGGTCGTACGAGCAGTACTTC
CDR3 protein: CSVRDRGSYEQYF

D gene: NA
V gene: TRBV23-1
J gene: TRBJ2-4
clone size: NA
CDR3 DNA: TGCGCCAGCAGACGGGAGAAGGGCTCGGAAAACATTCAGTACTTC
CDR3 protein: CASRREKGSENIQYF

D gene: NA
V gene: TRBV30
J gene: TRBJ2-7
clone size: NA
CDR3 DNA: TGTGCCTGGGGGGACACCCGGATCTCCTACGAGCAGTACTTC
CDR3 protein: CAWGDTRISYEQYF

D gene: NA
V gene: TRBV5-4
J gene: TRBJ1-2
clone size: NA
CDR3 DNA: TGTGCCAGCAGCCCCTCAACAGAGTATGGCTACACCTTC
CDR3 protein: CASSPSTEYGYTF

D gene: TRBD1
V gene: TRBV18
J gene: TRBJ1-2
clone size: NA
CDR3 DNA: TGTGCCAGCTCACCGGGACAGGGAACAGCCTATGGCTACACCTTC
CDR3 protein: CASSPGQGTAYGYTF

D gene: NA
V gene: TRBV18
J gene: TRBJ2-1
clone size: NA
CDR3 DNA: TGTGCCAGCTCACCGAGGCAGGGGATCTATGAGCAGTTCTTC
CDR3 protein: CASSPRQGIYEQFF

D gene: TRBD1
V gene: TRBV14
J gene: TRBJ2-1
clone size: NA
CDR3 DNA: TGTGCCAGCAGCCAAGGGACAGGGGGGTTGAATGAGCAGTTCTTC
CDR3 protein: CASSQGTGGLNEQFF

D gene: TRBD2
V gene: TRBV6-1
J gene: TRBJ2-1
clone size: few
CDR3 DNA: TGTGCCAGCAGTGAACTAGCGGGAGAAGGAAATGAGCAGTTCTTC
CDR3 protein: CASSELAGEGNEQFF

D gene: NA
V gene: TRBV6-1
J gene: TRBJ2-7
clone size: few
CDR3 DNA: TGTGCCAGCAGTGAAATCCATCGGGCTGACGAGCAGTACTTC
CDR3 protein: CASSEIHRADEQYF

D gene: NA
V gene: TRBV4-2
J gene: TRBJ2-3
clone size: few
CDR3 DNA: TGTGCCAGCAGCCAAGATCCAGGGACTCGGACAGATACGCAGTATTTT
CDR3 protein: CASSQDPGTRTDTQYF

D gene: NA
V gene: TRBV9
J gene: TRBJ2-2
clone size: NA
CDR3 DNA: TGTGCCAGCAGCGCGTCCGGGGAGCTGTTTTTT
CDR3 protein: CASSASGELFF

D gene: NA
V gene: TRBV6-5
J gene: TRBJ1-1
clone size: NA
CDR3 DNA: TGTGCCAGCAGCTTCGACAGTGAAGCTTTCTTT
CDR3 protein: CASSFDSEAFF

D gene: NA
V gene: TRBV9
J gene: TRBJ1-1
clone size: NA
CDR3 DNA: TGTGCCAGCAGCGTCGAGGGAGGCTCTACGGCTGAAGCTTTCTTT
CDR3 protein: CASSVEGGSTAEAFF

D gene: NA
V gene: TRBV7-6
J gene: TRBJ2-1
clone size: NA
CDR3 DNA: TGTGCCAGCAGCTTAGTACTTAGACGGGATGAGAACGGGAAGGGGTCCTACAATGAGCAGTTCTTC
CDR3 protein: CASSLVLRRDENGKGSYNEQFF

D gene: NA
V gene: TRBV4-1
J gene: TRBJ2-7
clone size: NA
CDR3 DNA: TGCGCCAGCAGCCAAGGATCCAGTCAACAGTACTTC
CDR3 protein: CASSQGSSQQYF

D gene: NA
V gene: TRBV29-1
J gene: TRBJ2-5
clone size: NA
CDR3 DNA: TGCAGCGTTTCACAGGGAATAGATAGGACTTCGGCGGGGGAGACCCAGTACTTC
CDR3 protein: CSVSQGIDRTSAGETQYF

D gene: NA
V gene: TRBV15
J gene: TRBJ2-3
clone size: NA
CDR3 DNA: TGTGCCACCAGCGAATACTTGGACACAGATACGCAGTATTTT
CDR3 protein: CATSEYLDTDTQYF

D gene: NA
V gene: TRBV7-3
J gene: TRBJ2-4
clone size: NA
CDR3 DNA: TGTGCCAGCAGCTTATCCCTGCAGGGCATTCAGTACTTC
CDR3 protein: CASSLSLQGIQYF